This is a list of T cell receptor beta chains from one sample in a study of shared clonotypes between healthy human individuals. The protocol was immunoSEQ multiplex PCR, while the TCRdb copy is restricted to in-frame clones and leaves out a portion. The sample lists roughly 2 million clones; roughly 96% were seen once. What was sequenced was naive CD4+ T cells sorted from blood. The receptors stem from a man between 18 and 35 years old in good health. Both conserved end residues are part of each CDR3. A D gene is named only where the DNA matches it firmly. Not every row has a clone size; where given, it reads once, few, many or a size class.

j_call d_call v_call clone_size cdr3_aa cdr3_nt
TRBJ1-4 . TRBV7-9 . CASSQSEKLFF TGTGCCAGCAGTCAAAGTGAAAAACTGTTTTTT
TRBJ2-1 . TRBV7-7 . CASSLDGGNEQFF TGTGCTAGCAGCTTAGATGGGGGAAATGAGCAGTTCTTC
TRBJ1-5 . TRBV10-3 . CATTDGVSDTQHF TGTGCCACGACGGACGGCGTCAGTGATACCCAGCATTTT
TRBJ1-1 . TRBV20-1 . CSARINTEAFF TGCAGTGCTAGGATCAACACTGAAGCTTTCTTT
TRBJ1-5 . TRBV7-3 . CASSPTVNQPQHF TGTGCCAGCAGCCCTACAGTCAATCAGCCCCAGCATTTT
TRBJ2-2 . TRBV7-9 . CASSLHTLWATGELFF TGTGCCAGCAGCTTACATACACTCTGGGCCACCGGGGAGCTGTTTTTT
TRBJ1-6 . TRBV11-2 . CASSLDRGPPNSPLHF TGTGCCAGCAGCTTAGATCGAGGGCCTCCTAATTCACCCCTCCACTTT
TRBJ1-1 . TRBV5-1 . CASGARYRAEAFF TGCGCCAGTGGGGCTCGGTATAGGGCTGAAGCTTTCTTT
TRBJ2-5 . TRBV25-1 . CASSEGGRETQYF TGTGCCAGCAGTGAAGGGGGCCGGGAGACCCAGTACTTC
TRBJ2-7 . TRBV30 once CAWRLGRHGEQYF TGTGCCTGGAGGCTAGGACGGCACGGCGAGCAGTACTTC
TRBJ2-7 TRBD1 TRBV5-6 . CASSLLRDSYEQYF TGTGCCAGCAGCTTGCTCCGGGACAGCTACGAGCAGTACTTC
TRBJ2-7 TRBD1 TRBV5-1 . CASSLAVGQGAREQYF TGCGCCAGCAGCTTGGCCGTCGGACAGGGGGCGCGGGAGCAGTACTTC
TRBJ1-2 TRBD1 TRBV19 . CASLNPGQGYYGYTF TGTGCCAGCCTGAATCCGGGACAGGGATACTATGGCTACACCTTC
TRBJ1-1 . TRBV6-1 . CASSVPGGAPEAFF TGTGCCAGCAGTGTTCCCGGAGGGGCTCCTGAAGCTTTCTTT
TRBJ2-7 . TRBV28 . CASSGGWVSFYEQYF TGTGCCAGCAGTGGGGGTTGGGTCTCGTTCTACGAGCAGTACTTC
TRBJ1-2 TRBD1 TRBV19 . CASTGAGGGYGYTF TGTGCCAGTACCGGGGCAGGGGGAGGCTATGGCTACACCTTC
TRBJ1-2 TRBD1 TRBV7-8 . CASSLRTGAGNYGYTF TGTGCCAGCAGCCTTCGGACAGGGGCCGGTAACTATGGCTACACCTTC
TRBJ1-1 . TRBV2 . CASSDRENTEAFF TGTGCCAGCAGTGACCGGGAGAACACTGAAGCTTTCTTT
TRBJ2-7 TRBD2 TRBV6-6 once CASSRLAGGLTYEQYF TGTGCCAGCAGCCGTTTAGCGGGGGGCCTCACCTACGAGCAGTACTTC
TRBJ1-1 TRBD1 TRBV28 . CASSPDRGTGSTEAFF TGTGCCAGCAGCCCGGACAGGGGTACGGGGAGCACTGAAGCTTTCTTT
TRBJ2-1 . TRBV5-1 . CASSWGWSNEQFF TGCGCCAGCAGCTGGGGGTGGTCCAATGAGCAGTTCTTC
TRBJ2-2 TRBD1 TRBV6-1 . CASRGQDTGELFF TGTGCCAGCAGGGGACAGGACACCGGGGAGCTGTTTTTT
TRBJ2-5 . TRBV15 . CATSRLGSVGETQYF TGTGCCACCAGCAGACTAGGGTCTGTAGGTGAGACCCAGTACTTC
TRBJ2-2 . TRBV7-9 . CASSLEVLDSNTGELFF TGTGCCAGCAGCTTAGAGGTTTTGGACAGCAACACCGGGGAGCTGTTTTTT
TRBJ1-6 . TRBV27 . CASSPWVTYNSPLHF TGTGCCAGCAGTCCTTGGGTCACCTATAATTCACCCCTCCACTTT
TRBJ1-3 . TRBV29-1 once CSAGDGPSSGNTIYF TGCAGCGCTGGGGACGGACCTAGCTCTGGAAACACCATATATTTT
TRBJ2-1 . TRBV11-3 . CASSLRQAAYNEQFF TGTGCCAGCAGCTTAAGACAGGCCGCCTACAATGAGCAGTTCTTC
TRBJ2-1 TRBD1 TRBV2 . CASSVWTGGADEQFF TGTGCCAGCAGTGTATGGACAGGGGGCGCGGATGAGCAGTTCTTC
TRBJ2-1 . TRBV7-2 . CASSPEGGPYNEQFF TGTGCCAGCAGCCCGGAGGGCGGGCCCTACAATGAGCAGTTCTTC
TRBJ2-3 TRBD2 TRBV5-1 . CASSRTSGRFDTQYF TGCGCCAGCAGCCGGACTAGCGGGAGATTCGATACGCAGTATTTT
TRBJ2-1 TRBD2 TRBV5-1 . CASSLSGGSYNEQFF TGCGCCAGCAGCTTAAGCGGGGGGTCCTACAATGAGCAGTTCTTC
TRBJ2-3 . TRBV2 . CASSGHRGSTDTQYF TGTGCCAGCAGCGGCCATAGGGGGAGCACAGATACGCAGTATTTT
TRBJ2-6 TRBD2 TRBV7-9 . CASSLDPGLDSGANVLTF TGTGCCAGCAGCTTAGACCCGGGACTAGACTCTGGGGCCAACGTCCTGACTTTC
TRBJ2-1 TRBD1 TRBV9 . CASSVVPTGKFSEQFF TGTGCCAGCAGCGTAGTCCCGACAGGGAAGTTTAGTGAGCAGTTCTTC
TRBJ2-5 TRBD2 TRBV5-1 . CASSLSGEYQETQYF TGCGCCAGCAGCCTTAGCGGGGAGTACCAAGAGACCCAGTACTTC
TRBJ2-3 . TRBV5-4 . CASSLAGGTSSTDTQYF TGTGCCAGCAGCTTGGCCGGAGGGACCTCTAGCACAGATACGCAGTATTTT
TRBJ2-3 . TRBV29-1 . CSVEDPRAPLGVTQYF TGCAGCGTTGAAGATCCCAGGGCCCCGCTCGGTGTTACGCAGTATTTT
TRBJ2-7 . TRBV30 . CAWSGRDEQYF TGTGCCTGGAGTGGTAGGGACGAGCAGTACTTC
TRBJ2-2 . TRBV27 . CASSSAGGTGELFF TGTGCCAGCAGTTCGGCAGGGGGGACCGGGGAGCTGTTTTTT
TRBJ2-1 TRBD2 TRBV2 . CASRGRLAGGNNEQFF TGTGCCAGCAGGGGTCGCCTAGCGGGAGGGAACAATGAGCAGTTCTTC
TRBJ2-7 . TRBV7-2 . CASSLAVSRRTYEQYF TGTGCCAGCAGCTTAGCGGTAAGTAGGAGAACCTACGAGCAGTACTTC
TRBJ2-4 . TRBV7-9 once CASSSDYGSGDIQYF TGTGCCAGCAGCTCCGATTATGGGTCTGGGGACATTCAGTACTTC
TRBJ2-7 . TRBV5-1 . CASSSLGHGLDEQYF TGCGCCAGCAGCTCTCTTGGACACGGACTTGACGAGCAGTACTTC
TRBJ2-3 . TRBV5-1 . CASSLDGGRSADTQYF TGCGCCAGCAGCTTGGACGGGGGGCGCAGCGCAGATACGCAGTATTTT
TRBJ1-1 . TRBV16 once CASSQLVNEGNTEAFF TGTGCCAGCAGCCAATTAGTTAATGAGGGGAACACTGAAGCTTTCTTT
TRBJ2-3 . TRBV28 . CASSSNSGQWYF TGTGCCAGCAGTTCTAATAGCGGCCAGTGGTATTTT
TRBJ1-4 . TRBV14 . CASSQMWGPNEKLFF TGTGCCAGCAGCCAAATGTGGGGACCCAATGAAAAACTGTTTTTT
TRBJ2-1 . TRBV2 . CAGGPTSKEQFF TGTGCCGGAGGGCCTACGTCCAAGGAGCAGTTCTTC
TRBJ1-6 TRBD1 TRBV5-6 . CASSYGTGYNSPLHF TGTGCCAGCAGCTATGGGACAGGCTATAATTCACCCCTCCACTTT
TRBJ1-1 TRBD1 TRBV5-1 . CASSRGQGSEAFF TGCGCCAGCAGCAGAGGACAGGGCTCTGAAGCTTTCTTT
TRBJ1-5 . TRBV18 . CASSPFTENNQPQHF TGTGCCAGCTCACCCTTCACAGAGAACAATCAGCCCCAGCATTTT
TRBJ2-5 TRBD1 TRBV27 . CASKEQGLGKETQYF TGTGCCAGCAAGGAACAGGGGTTGGGGAAAGAGACCCAGTACTTC
TRBJ2-3 TRBD2 TRBV29-1 . CSVVTSGTLTDTQYF TGCAGCGTTGTAACTAGCGGGACCCTCACAGATACGCAGTATTTT